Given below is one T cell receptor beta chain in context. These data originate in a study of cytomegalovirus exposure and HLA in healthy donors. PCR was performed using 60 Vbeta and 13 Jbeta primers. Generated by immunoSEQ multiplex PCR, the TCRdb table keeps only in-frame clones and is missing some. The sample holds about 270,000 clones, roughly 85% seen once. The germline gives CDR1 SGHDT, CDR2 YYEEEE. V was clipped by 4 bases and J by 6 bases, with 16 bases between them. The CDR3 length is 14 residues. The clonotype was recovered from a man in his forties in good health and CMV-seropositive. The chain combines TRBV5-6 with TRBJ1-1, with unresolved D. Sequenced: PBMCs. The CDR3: CASSVGPGNAEAFF. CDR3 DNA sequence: TGTGCCAGCAGCGTGGGCCCAGGAAATGCTGAAGCTTTCTTT.